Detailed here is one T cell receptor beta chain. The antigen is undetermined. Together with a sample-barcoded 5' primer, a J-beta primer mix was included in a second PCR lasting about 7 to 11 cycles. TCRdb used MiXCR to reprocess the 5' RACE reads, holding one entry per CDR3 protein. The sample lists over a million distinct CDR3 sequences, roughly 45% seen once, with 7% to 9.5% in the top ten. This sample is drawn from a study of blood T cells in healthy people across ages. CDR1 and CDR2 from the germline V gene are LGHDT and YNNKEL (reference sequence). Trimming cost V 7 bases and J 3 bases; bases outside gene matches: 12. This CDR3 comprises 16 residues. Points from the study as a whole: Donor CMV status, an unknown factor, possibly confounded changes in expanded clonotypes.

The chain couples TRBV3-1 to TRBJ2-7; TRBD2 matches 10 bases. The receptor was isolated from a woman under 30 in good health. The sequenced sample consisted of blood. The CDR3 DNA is TGTGCCAGCACAGGGGGTAGCGGGGGGCTGAGCTACGAGCAGTACTTC. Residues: CASTGGSGGLSYEQYF.